This TCR beta chain is drawn from a study of blood T cell repertoires in COVID-19. About the study: Resolution of symptoms, clearance, or two negative PCRs was present in recovered Cohort 3 donors. The cDNA or gDNA used as material had been derived from T cells, B-cell-depleted T cells, or PBMCs. Acute-phase and convalescent COVID-19 samples originated in the United States, Italy and Spain.

Authors' methods: Amplified reference gene primers provided the basis for estimating nucleated cell counts. Clones were sequenced by immunoSEQ multiplex PCR, and TCRdb holds only the in-frame ones, with some missing. That table gives V, J and clone size, and the DNA gave D and trimming. The sample carries under 200,000 clones, roughly 85% recorded once. Deletions cut 3 bases from V and 0 bases from J, with 11 bases between. Germline values: CDR1 MGHRA, CDR2 YSYEKL. The CDR3 sequence is 15 residues long. Sequencing was performed on PBMCs or T cells enriched from blood (not recorded which). The receptor's source is a woman in her 70s in a cohort exposed to, infected with or recovered from COVID-19 (not recorded which). This chain links TRBV4-1 with TRBJ1-1; D is unresolved. The DNA for the CDR3 is TGCGCCAGCAGCCATAATCTAGGTGTGAACACTGAAGCTTTCTTT. Its translation: CASSHNLGVNTEAFF.